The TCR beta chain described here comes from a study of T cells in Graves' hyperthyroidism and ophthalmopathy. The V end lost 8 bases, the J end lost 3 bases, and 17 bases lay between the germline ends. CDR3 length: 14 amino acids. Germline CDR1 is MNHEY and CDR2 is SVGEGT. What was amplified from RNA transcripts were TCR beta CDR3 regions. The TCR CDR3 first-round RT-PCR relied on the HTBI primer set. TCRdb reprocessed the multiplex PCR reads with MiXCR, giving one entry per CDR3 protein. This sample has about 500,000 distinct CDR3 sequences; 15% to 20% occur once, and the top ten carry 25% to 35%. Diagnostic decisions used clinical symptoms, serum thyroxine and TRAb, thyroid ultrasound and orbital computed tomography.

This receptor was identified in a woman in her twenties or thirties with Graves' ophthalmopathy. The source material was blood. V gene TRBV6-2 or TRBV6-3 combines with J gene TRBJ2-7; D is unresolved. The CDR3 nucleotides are TGTGCCAGCCTTAGGGCACAGAATCACTACGAGCAGTACTTC. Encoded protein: CASLRAQNHYEQYF.